The 23 T cell receptor beta chains below all came from one sample that was sequenced in a study of cytotoxic CD8 clonotypes in ibrutinib-treated CLL. Clones were sequenced by immunoSEQ multiplex PCR, and TCRdb holds only the in-frame ones, with some missing. The table lists more than 85,000 clones, approximately 77% of them singletons. Here the sequenced sample was PBMCs, taken after 24 months of ibrutinib treatment. The source is a human donor with chronic lymphocytic leukemia.

V gene TRBV2 combines with J gene TRBJ2-7; possibly TRBD1 or TRBD2 for D (5 bases each). CDR3 size: 17 residues. CDR1 and CDR2 from the germline V gene are SNHLY and FYNNEI. Trimming pared 0 bases from V and 3 bases from J, leaving 18 bases between. Here the CDR3 DNA reads TGTGCCAGCAGTGAAGCGCTGCTAGGGACCCGGGGCTACGAGCAGTACTTC. It specifies CASSEALLGTRGYEQYF.

The V and J genes are TRBV27 and TRBJ2-1, with 15 nucleotides matching TRBD2. With 1 base clipped from V and 14 bases from J, the junction kept 9 bases outside the gene matches. Germline V lookup: CDR1 MNHEY, CDR2 SMNVEV (reference sequence). The CDR3 has 16 residues. The chain's CDR3 is CASSLLRTSGREVEFF. CDR3 nucleotide sequence: TGTGCCAGCAGTTTATTACGGACTAGCGGGAGGGAAGTGGAGTTCTTC.

There are a few counts of this clone. This chain uses TRBV18 with TRBJ2-3; the D gene is possibly TRBD1 (6 bases). Trimming removed 1 base at V and 1 base at J, with 12 bases between. The germline V gene has CDR1 KGHSH and CDR2 LQKENI. The CDR3 covers 16 residues. The CDR3 bases are TGTGCCAGCTCACCACAGGGGGTCACCCGCACAGATACGCAGTATTTT. Encoded protein: CASSPQGVTRTDTQYF.

The V and J genes are TRBV28 and TRBJ2-7, with D perhaps matching TRBD1 (5 bases). The CDR3 consists of 12 residues. Trimming removed 6 bases from V and 7 bases from J, with 13 bases in between. Germline CDR1 is MDHEN and CDR2 is SYDVKM. CDR3: CASRTSGNEQYF. The CDR3 DNA is TGTGCCAGCAGAACCTCAGGGAATGAGCAGTACTTC. The variable domain in full, with the rest retrieved from reference TRBV28 and TRBJ2-7, is DVKVTQSSRYLVKRTGEKVFLECVQDMDHENMFWYRQDPGLGLRLIYFSYDVKMKEKGDIPEGYSVSREKKERFSLILESASTNQTSMYLCASRTSGNEQYFGPGTRLTVT.

V is TRBV5-1 and J is TRBJ2-5; 9 nucleotides line up with TRBD1. The CDR3 consists of 15 residues. With V trimmed by 2 bases and J by 5 bases, 7 bases remained unmatched. Germline V gene lookup returns CDR1 SGHRS and CDR2 YFSETQ. The CDR3 spells CASSLSQGAGETQYF. CDR3 in DNA: TGCGCCAGCAGCTTATCACAGGGGGCGGGTGAGACCCAGTACTTC.

V and J are TRBV10-2 and TRBJ2-3; no reliable D call. The CDR3 has 11 amino acids. The ends were cut back, 8 bases at V and 2 bases at J, with 5 bases in the middle. CDR1 and CDR2 (germline): WSHSY, SAAADI. In DNA, the CDR3 is TGCGCCAGCCTATCCACAGATACGCAGTATTTT. It is translated as CASLSTDTQYF.

The chain recombines TRBV6-1 with TRBJ2-7; 7 bases are shared with TRBD1. Germline values: CDR1 MNHNS, CDR2 SASEGT. The trim removed 1 base at V and 3 bases at J, leaving 9 bases unmatched. The CDR3 loop spans 16 amino acids. DNA for the CDR3: TGTGCCAGCAGTGAAGGTCCGGGACAGCCAGTCTACGAGCAGTACTTC. Its translation: CASSEGPGQPVYEQYF.

A single count supports this clone. The rearrangement links TRBV18 to TRBJ1-3; the D is unclear. The CDR3 length is 16 residues. Trimming stripped 1 base from V and 3 bases from J, with 13 bases between. The germline V gene encodes CDR1 KGHSH and CDR2 LQKENI. The CDR3 here is CASSPRNAGIGNTIYF. The CDR3 DNA reads as TGTGCCAGCTCACCACGTAACGCCGGGATTGGAAACACCATATATTTT.

The chain is built from TRBV9 and TRBJ2-7; TRBD2 aligns across 7 bases. V lost 2 bases to trimming and J lost 6 bases; unmatched junction nucleotides: 11. The CDR3 length is 15 residues. Germline V gene lookup returns CDR1 SGDLS and CDR2 YYNGEE. The CDR3 nucleotides are TGTGCCAGCAGCGTTCGGGCTAGCGGAAAAGGCGAGCAGTACTTC. Translation: CASSVRASGKGEQYF.

The rearrangement links TRBV10-3 to TRBJ2-7, with TRBD1 matching over 9 bases. Germline loops: CDR1 ENHRY, CDR2 SYGVKD. V lost 9 bases to trimming and J lost 4 bases; unmatched junction nucleotides: 7. The CDR3 consists of 13 residues. For the CDR3, the DNA is TGTGCCATTGCTGGGACAGGGACTTACGAGCAGTACTTC. This gives the protein CAIAGTGTYEQYF.

The V call is TRBV6-1, the J call TRBJ2-3; D may be TRBD2 (5 bases). The germline V and J ends were trimmed by 7 bases and 2 bases, with 10 bases remaining between them. This CDR3 has 13 amino acids. The germline gives CDR1 MNHNS, CDR2 SASEGT. The CDR3 is CASIGVHTDTQYF. The CDR3 DNA follows: TGTGCCAGCATCGGGGTTCACACAGATACGCAGTATTTT.

This chain connects TRBV7-9 to TRBJ2-7; D is perhaps TRBD1 (6 bases). V was clipped by 3 bases and J by 2 bases, with 17 bases between them. The CDR3 has 16 amino acids. Per the germline V gene, CDR1 is SEHNR and CDR2 is FQNEAQ (reference sequence). CDR3 sequence (DNA): TGTGCCAGCAGCTTCAGTTTACAGGGATCCCCCTACGAGCAGTACTTC. This translates into CASSFSLQGSPYEQYF.

This clone occurred once. The chain uses TRBV18 and TRBJ1-4; no reliable D call. CDR1 KGHSH and CDR2 LQKENI come from the germline V gene. The CDR3 consists of 15 residues. The ends were cut back, 3 bases at V and 0 bases at J, with 8 bases in the middle. CDR3 coding DNA: TGTGCCAGCTCACCCCTACATGCAACTAATGAAAAACTGTTTTTT. Translated: CASSPLHATNEKLFF. Complete variable domain (other parts from reference TRBV18 and TRBJ1-4): NAGVMQNPRHLVRRRGQEARLRCSPMKGHSHVYWYRQLPEEGLKFMVYLQKENIIDESGMPKERFSAEFPKEGPSILRIQQVVRGDSAAYFCASSPLHATNEKLFFGSGTQLSVL.

The gene calls are TRBV5-4 and TRBJ2-5, with TRBD2 matching 13 bases. Trimming removed 2 bases from V and 2 bases from J; junction bases left unmatched: 6. Germline V gene sequence: CDR1 SGHNT, CDR2 YYREEE (reference sequence). The CDR3 runs 17 residues. CDR3 amino acids: CASSLGTSGALQETQYF. DNA for the CDR3: TGTGCCAGCAGCTTAGGGACTAGCGGGGCATTACAAGAGACCCAGTACTTC.

In DNA, the CDR3 is TGTGCCAGCAGCCTCTCGCAATGGGGAAACAGGGGGCCTCAAGAGACCCAGTACTTC. It codes for CASSLSQWGNRGPQETQYF. The V and J genes are TRBV21-1 and TRBJ2-5; the table assigns TRBD1, which was not confirmed against the DNA. TRBV21-1 is termed a pseudogene. The CDR3 is 19 amino acids.

This clone was detected once. The V gene is TRBV15, the J gene TRBJ1-5; possibly TRBD1 for D (5 bases). The V end lost 1 base, the J end lost 2 bases, and 12 bases lay between the germline ends. The CDR3 sequence is 16 residues long. CDR1 is LNHNV, CDR2 YYDKDF, per germline (reference sequence). CDR3 sequence reads: CATSRGGGVGNQPQHF. The CDR3 region has the DNA TGTGCCACCAGCAGAGGGGGAGGGGTCGGCAATCAGCCCCAGCATTTT.

The genes are TRBV27 and TRBJ2-3; 13 nucleotides align to TRBD2. The CDR3 sequence is 17 residues long. Germline lookup yields CDR1 MNHEY and CDR2 SMNVEV (reference sequence). V gave up 2 bases and J gave up 4 bases; unmatched junction bases: 6. CDR3 DNA sequence: TGTGCCAGCAGTTTAGGACTAGCGGGAGTCACGGCAGATACGCAGTATTTT. Translated, it gives CASSLGLAGVTADTQYF.

The chain joins TRBV19 to TRBJ1-5; possible D gene TRBD1, 6 bases. This CDR3 comprises 13 residues. Deletions cut 5 bases from V and 11 bases from J, with 16 bases between. Per germline, CDR1 LNHDA and CDR2 SQIVND (reference sequence). The CDR3 nucleotides are TGTGCCAGTAGTTCACAAACAGGGATAGCCCAGCATTTT. This codes for CASSSQTGIAQHF.

This clone was detected only a few times. The V gene is TRBV19, the J gene TRBJ1-3; 7 bases are a match to TRBD1. CDR1 and CDR2 from the germline V gene are LNHDA and SQIVND (reference sequence). Unmatched junction bases numbered 10, after V lost 4 bases and J lost 1 base. CDR3 length: 17 residues. CDR3 in amino acids: CASSTWDSRGSGNTIYF. For the CDR3, the DNA is TGTGCCAGTAGTACCTGGGACAGTCGGGGGTCTGGAAACACCATATATTTT.

As to this clone: Just one base apart from a much larger clone, this may be a read error. The same CDR3 arises from other DNA sequences in this sample as well. The V and J genes are TRBV27 and TRBJ2-7; D gene unclear. Looked up from germline, CDR1 is MNHEY and CDR2 is SMNVEV (reference sequence). This CDR3 contains 13 residues. Trimming left V 5 bases short and J 0 bases short, with 8 bases between. This CDR3 is CASSPSSSYEQYF. DNA for the CDR3: TGTGCCAGCAGTCCCTCGAGCTCCTACGAGCAGTACTTC.

This chain links TRBV10-1 with TRBJ1-3, with TRBD1 as a possible D gene (5 bases). This CDR3 spans 14 amino acids. The germline gives CDR1 WNHNN, CDR2 SYGVQD (reference sequence). V lost 2 bases and J lost 3, with 8 bases in between. The CDR3 here is CASSEGGLGNTIYF. CDR3 coding DNA: TGCGCCAGCAGTGAGGGGGGACTTGGAAACACCATATATTTT.

The chain couples TRBV7-2 to TRBJ2-3; D gene unclear. The CDR3 length is 13 residues. V lost 6 bases and J lost 4, with 11 bases in between. Germline values: CDR1 SGHTA, CDR2 FQGNSA. This chain's CDR3 is CASSFKVADTQYF. CDR3 bases: TGTGCCAGCAGTTTTAAGGTGGCAGATACGCAGTATTTT.

A word on this clone: One end of the junction is discordant with germline, which a read error may explain. This chain uses TRBV7-7 with TRBJ2-1, with TRBD1 identical over 9 bases. Germline CDR1 SSHAT, CDR2 FNYEAQ (reference sequence). This CDR3 region has 14 residues. Here the CDR3 reads CASSAGTGNNEQFF. CDR3 sequence (DNA): TGTGCTAGCAGCGCAGGGACAGGGAACAATGAGCAGTTCTTC.